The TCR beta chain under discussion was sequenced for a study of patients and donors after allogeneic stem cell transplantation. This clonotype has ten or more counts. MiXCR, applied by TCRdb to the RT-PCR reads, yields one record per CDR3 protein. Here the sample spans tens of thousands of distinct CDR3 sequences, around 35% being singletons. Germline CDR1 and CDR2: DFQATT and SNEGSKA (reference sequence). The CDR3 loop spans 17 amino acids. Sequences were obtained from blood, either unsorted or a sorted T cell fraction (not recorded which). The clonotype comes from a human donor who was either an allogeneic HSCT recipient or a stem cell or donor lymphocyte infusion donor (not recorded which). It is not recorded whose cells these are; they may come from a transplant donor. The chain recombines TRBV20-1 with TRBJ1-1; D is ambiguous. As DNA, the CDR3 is TGCAGGCCAGAAGGGAGCGGACGGACCCAAATGAACACTGAAGCTTTCTTT. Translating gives CRPEGSGRTQMNTEAFF.